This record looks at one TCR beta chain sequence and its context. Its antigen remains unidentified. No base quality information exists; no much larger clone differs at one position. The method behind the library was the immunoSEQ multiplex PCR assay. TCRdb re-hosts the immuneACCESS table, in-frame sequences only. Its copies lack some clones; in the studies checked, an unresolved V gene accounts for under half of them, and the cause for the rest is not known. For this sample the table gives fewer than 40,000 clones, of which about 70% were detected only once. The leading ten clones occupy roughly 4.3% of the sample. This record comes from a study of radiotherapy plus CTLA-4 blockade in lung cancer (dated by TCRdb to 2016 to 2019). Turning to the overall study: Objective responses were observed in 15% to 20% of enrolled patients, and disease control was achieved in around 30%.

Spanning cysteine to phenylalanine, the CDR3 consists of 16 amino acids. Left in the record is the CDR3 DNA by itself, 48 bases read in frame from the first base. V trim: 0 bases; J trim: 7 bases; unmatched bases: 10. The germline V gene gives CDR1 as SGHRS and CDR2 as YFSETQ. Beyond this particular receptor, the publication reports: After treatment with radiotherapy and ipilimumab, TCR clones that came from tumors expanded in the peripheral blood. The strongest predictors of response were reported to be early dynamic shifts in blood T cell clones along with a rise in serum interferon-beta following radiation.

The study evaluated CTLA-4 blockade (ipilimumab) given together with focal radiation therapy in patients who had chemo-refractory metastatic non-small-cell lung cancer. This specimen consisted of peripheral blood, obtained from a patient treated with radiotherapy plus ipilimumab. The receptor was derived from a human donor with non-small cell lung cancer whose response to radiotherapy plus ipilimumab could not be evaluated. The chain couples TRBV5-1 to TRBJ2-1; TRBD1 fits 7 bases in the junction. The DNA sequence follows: TGCGCCAGCAGCTTGGAAGGCGACAGGGACAGAAATGAGCAGTTCTTC. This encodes CASSLEGDRDRNEQFF.